This passage covers 11 T cell receptor beta chains from one sample sequenced in a study of T-cell memory formation after mild COVID-19. TCRdb re-called the 5' RACE reads with MiXCR, one entry per CDR3 protein. Of roughly 35,000 distinct CDR3 sequences listed, around 21% were seen once; the top ten hold less than 2%. Sequenced sample: PBMCs or a T cell subset sorted from them (not recorded which). These receptors originate from an adult who had mild COVID-19 (a few samples of this study predate the infection). Cell type and time point are not known.

The table lists this clonotype with many counts. The V call is TRBV18, the J call TRBJ2-7; D might be TRBD2 (6 bases). The CDR3 sequence is 21 residues long. Germline V CDR1 and CDR2: KGHSH, LQKENI. V was clipped by 3 bases and J by 0 bases, with 30 bases between them. This CDR3 reads CASSPLGVSGVVKRASYEQYF. The CDR3, as DNA: TGTGCCAGCTCACCCCTTGGTGTGTCCGGGGTGGTTAAGCGGGCCTCCTACGAGCAGTACTTC.

This clonotype occurred many times. The chain recombines TRBV5-1 with TRBJ2-3; 10 bases agree with TRBD2. The V gene's germline CDR1 is SGHRS and CDR2 YFSETQ. This CDR3 region has 14 residues. V lost 4 bases to trimming and J lost 7 bases; unmatched junction nucleotides: 6. The CDR3 loop reads CASSPSGGAYTQYF. The CDR3 DNA follows: TGCGCCAGCAGCCCGAGCGGGGGGGCCTATACGCAGTATTTT.

In this sample, this clonotype turned up many times. The chain couples TRBV7-2 to TRBJ1-5, with 10 positions matching TRBD1. V was clipped by 4 bases and J by 3 bases; unmatched bases: 3. Germline CDR1 SGHTA, CDR2 FQGNSA. The CDR3 length is 15 residues. The CDR3 region has the DNA TGTGCCAGCAGCTATGACAGGGGGCTCAATCAGCCCCAGCATTTT. It yields the protein CASSYDRGLNQPQHF.

This clonotype appeared many times. DNA of the CDR3: TGTGCCAGCAGTTTTACGGGCGGTAGCGGGGAGCTGTTTTTT. Residues: CASSFTGGSGELFF. The chain has TRBV12-3 or TRBV12-4 and TRBJ2-2, with D unclear. This CDR3 contains 14 residues. Trimming stripped 3 bases from V and 7 bases from J, with 12 bases between.

This clonotype was seen ten or more times. The chain links TRBV6-9 to TRBJ1-1; D unclear. Germline V gene data show CDR1 as MNHGY and CDR2 as SVAAGI. The CDR3 runs 13 residues. V shed 10 bases and J shed 0 bases, with 12 bases lying between them. The CDR3: CATPGVMNTEAFF. Written as DNA, the CDR3 is TGTGCCACCCCCGGGGTGATGAACACTGAAGCTTTCTTT.

This clonotype was counted many times. The chain carries TRBV20-1 and TRBJ1-4; no definite D call. With 3 bases removed from V and 8 bases from J, the gap between germline ends came to 10 bases. CDR1 is DFQATT and CDR2 is SNEGSKA in the germline V gene (reference sequence). This CDR3 is 12 amino acids long. The CDR3 spells CSASLRGEKLFF. For the CDR3, the DNA is TGCAGTGCTAGCTTGAGAGGAGAAAAACTGTTTTTT.

The rearrangement uses TRBV27 and TRBJ2-7, with 7 positions matching TRBD1. The germline V gene has CDR1 MNHEY and CDR2 SMNVEV (reference sequence). With V trimmed by 5 bases and J by 0 bases, 4 bases remained unmatched. The CDR3 length is 14 residues. CDR3 protein: CASSGQASSYEQYF. The CDR3 DNA sequence: TGTGCCAGCAGTGGACAGGCGAGCTCCTACGAGCAGTACTTC.

This clonotype was counted at least ten times. The chain employs TRBV2 and TRBJ2-7, with D maybe TRBD1 (7 bases). Between the trimmed V and J ends, which lost 9 bases and 5 bases, there was a span of 23 bases. The CDR3 consists of 15 residues. Germline CDR1 SNHLY, CDR2 FYNNEI. In DNA, the CDR3 is TGTGCCAGTGCCTTCTCCGGGACAGCGGGCGACGAGCAGTACTTC. Translation: CASAFSGTAGDEQYF.

This chain links TRBV12-3 or TRBV12-4 with TRBJ1-1, with D unclear. This CDR3 is 14 amino acids long. The V gene lost 3 bases and the J gene lost 6 bases, with 14 bases spanning the gap. The CDR3 region is CASSFSPGWAEAFF. Written as DNA, the CDR3 is TGTGCCAGCAGTTTTTCACCCGGGTGGGCTGAAGCTTTCTTT.

This clonotype was counted only a few times. J is TRBJ1-5 and V is TRBV5-8; 10 positions agree with TRBD1. The CDR3 is 14 amino acids. J gave up 5 bases and V 4 bases, and 3 bases lay outside the gene matches. In germline, CDR1 is SGHTS, CDR2 YDEGEE. The CDR3 spells CASSDRGPDQPQHF. The CDR3 DNA follows: TGTGCCAGCAGCGACAGGGGGCCGGATCAGCCCCAGCATTTT.

There are many counts of this clonotype. The chain has TRBV30 and TRBJ2-7; 7 nucleotides line up with TRBD1. The CDR3 length is 15 residues. After removal of 2 bases from V and 2 bases from J, the junction contained 9 bases not matched to a gene. Per the germline V gene, CDR1 is GTSNPN and CDR2 is SVGIG (reference sequence). CDR3 nucleotide sequence: TGTGCCTGGAGTATTAGGGGGCGGTTTGCCTACGAGCAGTACTTC. Translating gives CAWSIRGRFAYEQYF. The entire variable domain, with the rest obtained from reference TRBV30 and TRBJ2-7, is as follows: SQTIHQWPATLVQPVGSPLSLECTVEGTSNPNLYWYRQAAGRGLQLLFYSVGIGQISSEVPQNLSASRPQDRQFILSSKKLLLSDSGFYLCAWSIRGRFAYEQYFGPGTRLTVT.